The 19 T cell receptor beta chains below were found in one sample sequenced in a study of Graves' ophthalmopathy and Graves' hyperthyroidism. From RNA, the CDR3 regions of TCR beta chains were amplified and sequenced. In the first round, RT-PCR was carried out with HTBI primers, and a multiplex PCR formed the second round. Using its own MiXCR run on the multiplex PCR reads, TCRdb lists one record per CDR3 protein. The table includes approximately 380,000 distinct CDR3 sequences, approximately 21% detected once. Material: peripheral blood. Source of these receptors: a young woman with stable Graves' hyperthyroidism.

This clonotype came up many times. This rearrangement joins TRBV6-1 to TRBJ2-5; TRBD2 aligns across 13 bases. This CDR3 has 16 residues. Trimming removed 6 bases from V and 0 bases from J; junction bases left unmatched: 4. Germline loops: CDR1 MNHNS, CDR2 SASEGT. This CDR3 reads CASSRGLAGDQETQYF. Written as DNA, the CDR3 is TGTGCCAGCAGCCGCGGACTAGCGGGAGACCAAGAGACCCAGTACTTC.

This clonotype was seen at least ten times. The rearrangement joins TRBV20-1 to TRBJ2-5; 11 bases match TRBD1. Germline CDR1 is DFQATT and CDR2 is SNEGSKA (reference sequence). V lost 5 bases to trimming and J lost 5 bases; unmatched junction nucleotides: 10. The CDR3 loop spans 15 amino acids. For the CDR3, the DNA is TGCAGTGCTGGACAGGGGGCGGGCGGGACGGAGACCCAGTACTTC. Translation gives CSAGQGAGGTETQYF.

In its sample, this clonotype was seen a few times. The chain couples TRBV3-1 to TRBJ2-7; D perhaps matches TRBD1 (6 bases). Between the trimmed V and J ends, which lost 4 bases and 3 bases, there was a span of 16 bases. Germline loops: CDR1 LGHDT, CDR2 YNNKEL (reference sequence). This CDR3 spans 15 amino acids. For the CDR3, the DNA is TGTGCCAGCAGCCCCAGGGGAAGAAAGAACTACGAGCAGTACTTC. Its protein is CASSPRGRKNYEQYF.

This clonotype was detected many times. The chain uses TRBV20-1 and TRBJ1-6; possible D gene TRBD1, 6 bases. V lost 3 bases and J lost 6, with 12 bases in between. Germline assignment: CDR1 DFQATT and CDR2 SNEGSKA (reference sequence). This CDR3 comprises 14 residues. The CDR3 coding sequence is TGCAGTGCTAGGCCGGGGGCGGGTAATTCACCCCTCCACTTT. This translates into CSARPGAGNSPLHF.

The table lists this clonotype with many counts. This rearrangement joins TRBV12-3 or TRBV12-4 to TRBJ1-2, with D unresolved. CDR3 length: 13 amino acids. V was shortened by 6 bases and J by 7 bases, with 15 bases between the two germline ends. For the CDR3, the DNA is TGTGCCAGCAGCTTTGAAGGGATTGGTGGCTACACCTTC. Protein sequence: CASSFEGIGGYTF.

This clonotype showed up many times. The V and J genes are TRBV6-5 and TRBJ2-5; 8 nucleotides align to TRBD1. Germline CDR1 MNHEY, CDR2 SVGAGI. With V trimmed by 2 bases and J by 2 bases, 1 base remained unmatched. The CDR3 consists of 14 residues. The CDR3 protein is CASSYNRGQETQYF. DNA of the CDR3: TGTGCCAGCAGTTACAACAGGGGGCAAGAGACCCAGTACTTC.

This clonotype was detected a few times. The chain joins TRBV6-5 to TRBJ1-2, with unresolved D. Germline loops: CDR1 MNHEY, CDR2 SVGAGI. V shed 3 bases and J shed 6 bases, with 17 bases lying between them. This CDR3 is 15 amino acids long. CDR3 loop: CASSYSVWVEDGYTF. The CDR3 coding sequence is TGTGCCAGCAGTTATTCGGTCTGGGTTGAAGATGGCTACACCTTC.

The DNA of the CDR3 is TGTGCCAGCAGTGAAGCAAGGGGTCTTCTCTATGGCTACACCTTC. Translating gives CASSEARGLLYGYTF. The V and J genes are TRBV6-1 and TRBJ1-2; possible D gene TRBD1, 5 bases. Germline values: CDR1 MNHNS, CDR2 SASEGT. The germline V and J ends were trimmed by 0 bases and 4 bases, with 12 bases remaining between them. The CDR3 loop spans 15 amino acids.

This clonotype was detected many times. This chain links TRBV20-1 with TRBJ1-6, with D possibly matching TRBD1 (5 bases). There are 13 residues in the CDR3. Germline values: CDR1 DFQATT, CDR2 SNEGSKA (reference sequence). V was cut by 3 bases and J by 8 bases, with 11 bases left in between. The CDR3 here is CSASGTEDSPLHF. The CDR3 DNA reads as TGCAGTGCTAGCGGGACTGAGGATTCACCCCTCCACTTT.

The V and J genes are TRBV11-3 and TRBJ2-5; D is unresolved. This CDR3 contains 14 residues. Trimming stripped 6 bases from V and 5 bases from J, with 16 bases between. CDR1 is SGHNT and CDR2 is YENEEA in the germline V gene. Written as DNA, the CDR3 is TGTGCCAGCAGGGTCCCCTCCGGGCGGGAGACCCAGTACTTC. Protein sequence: CASRVPSGRETQYF.

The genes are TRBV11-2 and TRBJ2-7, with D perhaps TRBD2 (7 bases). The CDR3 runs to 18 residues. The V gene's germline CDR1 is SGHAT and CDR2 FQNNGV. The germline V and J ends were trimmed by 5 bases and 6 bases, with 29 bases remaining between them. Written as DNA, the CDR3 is TGTGCCAGCAGCCCCGCGACTCTCCTAGCGGACGCACAGGGCGAGCAGTACTTC. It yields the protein CASSPATLLADAQGEQYF.

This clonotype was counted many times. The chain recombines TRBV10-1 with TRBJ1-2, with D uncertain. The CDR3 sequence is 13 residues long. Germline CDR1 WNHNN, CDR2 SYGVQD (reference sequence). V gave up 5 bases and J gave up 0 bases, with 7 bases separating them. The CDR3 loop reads CASSRASNYGYTF. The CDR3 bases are TGCGCCAGCAGTAGGGCCTCTAACTATGGCTACACCTTC.

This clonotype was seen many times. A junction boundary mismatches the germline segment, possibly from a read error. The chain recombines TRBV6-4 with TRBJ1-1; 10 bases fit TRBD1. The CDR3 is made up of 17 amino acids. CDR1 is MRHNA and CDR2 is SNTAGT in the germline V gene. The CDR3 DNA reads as TGTGCCACCAGTGACCCGACAGGGGGCTTTGAGGGCACTGAAGCTTTCTTT. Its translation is CATSDPTGGFEGTEAFF.

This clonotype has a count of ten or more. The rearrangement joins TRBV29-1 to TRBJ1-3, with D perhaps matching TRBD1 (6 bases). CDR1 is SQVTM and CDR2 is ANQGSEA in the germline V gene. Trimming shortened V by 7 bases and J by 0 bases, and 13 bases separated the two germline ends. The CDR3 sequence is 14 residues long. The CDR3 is CSARSDSSGNTIYF. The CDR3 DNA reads TGCAGCGCGAGGTCGGACAGCTCTGGAAACACCATATATTTT. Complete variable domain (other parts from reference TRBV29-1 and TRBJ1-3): SAVISQKPSRDICQRGTSLTIQCQVDSQVTMMFWYRQQPGQSLTLIATANQGSEATYESGFVIDKFPISRPNLTFSTLTVSNMSPEDSSIYLCSARSDSSGNTIYFGEGSWLTVV.

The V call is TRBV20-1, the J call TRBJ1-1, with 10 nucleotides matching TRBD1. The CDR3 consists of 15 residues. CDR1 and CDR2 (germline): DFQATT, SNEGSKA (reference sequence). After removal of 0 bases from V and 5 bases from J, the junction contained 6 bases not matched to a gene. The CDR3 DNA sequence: TGCAGTGCTAGAGAATTTGACAGGGGGCGGACTGAAGCTTTCTTT. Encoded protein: CSAREFDRGRTEAFF.

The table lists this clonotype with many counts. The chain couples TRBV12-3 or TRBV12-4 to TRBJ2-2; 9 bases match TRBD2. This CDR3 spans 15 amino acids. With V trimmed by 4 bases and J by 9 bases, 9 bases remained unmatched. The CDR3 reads CASSSVREGGRELFF. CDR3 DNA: TGTGCCAGCAGTTCGGTGCGGGAGGGAGGCCGGGAGCTGTTTTTT.

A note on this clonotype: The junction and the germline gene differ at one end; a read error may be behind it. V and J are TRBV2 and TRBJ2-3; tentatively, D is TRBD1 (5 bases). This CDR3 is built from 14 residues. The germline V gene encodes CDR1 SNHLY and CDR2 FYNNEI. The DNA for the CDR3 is TGTGCCAGCAGAAGGGCACAGGACACAGATACGCATTATTTT. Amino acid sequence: CASRRAQDTDTHYF.

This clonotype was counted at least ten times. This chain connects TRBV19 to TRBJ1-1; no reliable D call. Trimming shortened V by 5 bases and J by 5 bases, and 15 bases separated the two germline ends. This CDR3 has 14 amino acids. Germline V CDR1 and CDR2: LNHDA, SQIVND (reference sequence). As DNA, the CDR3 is TGTGCCAGTAGTCCCCCCCCCGGGATGACTGAAGCTTTCTTT. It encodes CASSPPPGMTEAFF.

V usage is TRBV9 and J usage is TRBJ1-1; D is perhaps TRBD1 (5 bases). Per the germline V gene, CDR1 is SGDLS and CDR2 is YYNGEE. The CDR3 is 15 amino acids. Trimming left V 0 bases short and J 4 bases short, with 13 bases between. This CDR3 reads CASSVGPGTSTEAFF. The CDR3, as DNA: TGTGCCAGCAGCGTAGGACCCGGGACGAGCACTGAAGCTTTCTTT.